These 9 T cell receptor beta chains originate from one sample sequenced in a study of cytomegalovirus exposure and HLA in healthy donors. The PCR ran on 60 Vbeta and 13 Jbeta primers. Clones were sequenced by immunoSEQ multiplex PCR, and TCRdb holds only the in-frame ones, with some missing. Here the sample table reports approximately 190,000 clones. The specimen sequenced was PBMCs. All receptors derive from a boy aged 10-17 years in good health and CMV-seronegative.

The gene calls are TRBV2 and TRBJ2-7, with TRBD2 matching 9 bases. Trimming removed 6 bases from V and 3 bases from J; junction bases left unmatched: 12. The germline gives CDR1 SNHLY, CDR2 FYNNEI. The CDR3 is made up of 16 amino acids. The CDR3 DNA is TGTGCCAGCAGGGAGCGGGGGGCCTCCCTTATCTACGAGCAGTACTTC. It codes for CASRERGASLIYEQYF.

J is TRBJ1-1 and V is TRBV28, with TRBD1 matching over 8 bases. With 5 bases clipped from V and 1 base from J, the junction kept 6 bases outside the gene matches. Germline CDR1 reads MDHEN; CDR2 reads SYDVKM. This CDR3 is 15 amino acids long. Here the CDR3 reads CASSPSGTGNTEAFF. In nucleotides, the CDR3 is TGTGCCAGCAGTCCCTCCGGGACAGGGAACACTGAAGCTTTCTTT.

The genes are TRBV19 and TRBJ2-5; 11 positions match TRBD2. Germline V gene sequence: CDR1 LNHDA, CDR2 SQIVND (reference sequence). Trimming at V came to 5 bases and at J to 5 bases, leaving 10 bases not matched to a gene. The CDR3 totals 16 residues. The CDR3: CASSPTPSGGFETQYF. DNA of the CDR3: TGTGCCAGTAGTCCCACCCCTAGCGGGGGGTTTGAGACCCAGTACTTC.

The J gene is TRBJ1-1, the V gene TRBV29-1; possibly TRBD1 for D (5 bases). Deletions cut 7 bases from V and 0 bases from J, with 15 bases between. Germline CDR1 and CDR2: SQVTM and ANQGSEA. The CDR3 is 14 residues long. The CDR3: CSGAGTSMNTEAFF. DNA of the CDR3: TGCAGCGGAGCAGGGACTTCGATGAACACTGAAGCTTTCTTT.

This chain joins TRBV5-5 and TRBJ1-1, with D unclear. With 0 bases removed from V and 10 bases from J, the gap between germline ends came to 19 bases. There are 15 residues in the CDR3. The germline gives CDR1 SGHKS, CDR2 YYEKEE (reference sequence). For the CDR3, the DNA is TGTGCCAGCAGCTTGGGTGATGGACTCACCAATGGAGCTTTCTTT. It specifies CASSLGDGLTNGAFF.

This CDR3 is CASSQKGLAGRADTQYF. CDR3 DNA: TGCGCCAGCAGCCAAAAAGGACTAGCGGGGCGGGCAGATACGCAGTATTTT. This chain joins TRBV4-1 and TRBJ2-3; 12 bases fit TRBD2. The germline CDR1 and CDR2 sequences are MGHRA and YSYEKL. Trimming cost V 2 bases and J 4 bases; bases outside gene matches: 7. CDR3 length: 17 amino acids.

V usage is TRBV28 and J usage is TRBJ1-6; no clear D gene. Germline V lookup: CDR1 MDHEN, CDR2 SYDVKM. The CDR3 sequence is 16 residues long. Trimming pared 7 bases from V and 0 bases from J, leaving 13 bases between. CDR3 nucleotides: TGTGCCAGCACCCTGAGTGTCACCTCCTATAATTCACCCCTCCACTTT. It encodes CASTLSVTSYNSPLHF.

On this clone: The junction departs from the called germline gene at one end, perhaps through a read error. Other DNA sequences in this specimen translate into the identical CDR3. V gene TRBV11-2 combines with J gene TRBJ2-3; 10 bases line up with TRBD2. This CDR3 is 16 amino acids long. Germline loops: CDR1 SGHAT, CDR2 FQNNGV. The DNA of the CDR3 is TGCGCCAGCAGCTTAGAAGCTAGCGGGGGAATTAGTACGCAGTATTTT. Translating it yields CASSLEASGGISTQYF.

The genes are TRBV15 and TRBJ2-5; TRBD2 might be the D (5 bases). The J call may be in error: the DNA end matches TRBJ2-7 better. The CDR3 has 14 residues. CDR1 and CDR2 (germline): LNHNV, YYDKDF (reference sequence). Here the CDR3 DNA reads TGTGCCACCAGCCGGGAAGGGAGTTCCTACGAGCAGTACTTC. It codes for CATSREGSSYEQYF.